Below, one TCR beta chain is given with its context. Its antigen is unidentified. The source of the sample is a study of CD8+ T cells in alopecia areata. Looking at the study overall: Treated patients swallowed 5 to 10 mg of oral tofacitinib twice daily.

V shed 8 bases and J shed 2 bases, with 15 bases lying between them. Per germline, CDR1 GTSNPN and CDR2 SVGIG (reference sequence). The CDR3 is made up of 14 amino acids. In each case, RNA was isolated and then reverse transcribed into cDNA as the sequencing template. The data were produced by immunoSEQ multiplex PCR, yet TCRdb's version contains in-frame clones alone and is incomplete. The table records around 140,000 clones, around 58% of them present only once. Both peripheral blood and punch biopsies of lesional scalp skin were obtained from patients who had alopecia areata. Findings and limits, study-wide: An increase in clonality over normal scalp was evident in lesional scalp, especially alopecia totalis/universalis. Mouse data revealed clearer TCR sharing than patient data did, a gap possibly tied to HLA.

The chain joins TRBV30 to TRBJ2-2; tentative D call: TRBD1 (5 bases). This material consisted of CD4+ T cells sorted from blood, taken at week 0. This TCR was sampled from a human donor with alopecia areata. The CDR3 DNA reads TGTGCCCGAGCCCGACAGAGTAACACCGGGGAGCTGTTTTTT. Amino acids: CARARQSNTGELFF.